These T cell receptor beta chains were read from a single sample in a study of shared clonotypes between healthy human individuals. Repertoires were generated with immunoSEQ multiplex PCR, while TCRdb's copy carries only in-frame clones and drops some. The table records about 1 million clones, about 75% of them present only once. What was sequenced was memory CD4+ T cells sorted from blood. These receptors were obtained from a man between 18 and 35 years old in good health. Both conserved end residues are part of each CDR3. D genes are given only for firm matches. Some rows mark clone size as missing; the rest say once, few, many or name a class of expanded clone.

TRBJ2-7,TRBV18,.,once,CASSPGLSSYEQYF,TGTGCCAGCTCACCAGGGCTTAGCAGCTACGAGCAGTACTTC
TRBJ1-6,TRBV7-2,.,.,CASSFPLSPLHF,TGTGCCAGCAGCTTCCCCCTTTCACCCCTCCACTTT
TRBJ1-2,TRBV5-4,.,.,CASSYPTSIDYGYTF,TGTGCCAGCAGCTACCCGACATCAATCGACTATGGCTACACCTTC
TRBJ1-3,TRBV19,.,.,CASSILTTGSGNTIYF,TGTGCCAGTAGTATTTTGACTACAGGGTCTGGAAACACCATATATTTT
TRBJ1-3,TRBV25-1,TRBD1,once,CASRDRGTIYF,TGTGCCAGCAGAGACAGGGGCACCATATATTTT
TRBJ1-3,TRBV5-1,.,.,CASSRGTEDRNTIYF,TGCGCCAGCAGCCGTGGGACTGAGGACCGAAACACCATATATTTT
TRBJ1-4,TRBV7-9,TRBD1,.,CASSLGTGGYEKLFF,TGTGCCAGCAGCTTAGGGACAGGCGGGTATGAAAAACTGTTTTTT
TRBJ1-2,TRBV5-1,TRBD1,.,CASSSGQGFRLDYGYTF,TGCGCCAGCAGCTCGGGACAGGGGTTTCGGTTGGACTATGGCTACACCTTC
TRBJ2-7,TRBV5-1,TRBD1,few,CASSHGTGGSYEQYF,TGCGCCAGCAGCCACGGGACAGGGGGTTCCTACGAGCAGTACTTC
TRBJ2-5,TRBV10-2,TRBD1,.,CASSERGTGGETQYF,TGCGCCAGCAGTGAAAGAGGCACAGGGGGAGAGACCCAGTACTTC